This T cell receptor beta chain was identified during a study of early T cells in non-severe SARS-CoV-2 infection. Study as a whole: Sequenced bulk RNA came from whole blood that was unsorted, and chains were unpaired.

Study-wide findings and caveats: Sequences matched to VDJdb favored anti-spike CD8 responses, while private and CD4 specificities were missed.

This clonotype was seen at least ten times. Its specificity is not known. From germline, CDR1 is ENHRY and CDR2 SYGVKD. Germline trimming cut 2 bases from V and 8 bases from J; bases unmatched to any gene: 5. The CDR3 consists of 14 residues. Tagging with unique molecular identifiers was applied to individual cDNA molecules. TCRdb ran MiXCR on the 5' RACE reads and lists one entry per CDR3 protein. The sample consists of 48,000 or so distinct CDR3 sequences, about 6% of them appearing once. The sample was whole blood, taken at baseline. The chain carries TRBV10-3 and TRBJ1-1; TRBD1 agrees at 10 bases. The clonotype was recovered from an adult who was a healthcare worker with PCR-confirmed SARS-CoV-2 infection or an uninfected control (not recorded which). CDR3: CAISEMGTGAEAFF. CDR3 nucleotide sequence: TGTGCCATCAGTGAGATGGGGACAGGGGCCGAAGCTTTCTTT.